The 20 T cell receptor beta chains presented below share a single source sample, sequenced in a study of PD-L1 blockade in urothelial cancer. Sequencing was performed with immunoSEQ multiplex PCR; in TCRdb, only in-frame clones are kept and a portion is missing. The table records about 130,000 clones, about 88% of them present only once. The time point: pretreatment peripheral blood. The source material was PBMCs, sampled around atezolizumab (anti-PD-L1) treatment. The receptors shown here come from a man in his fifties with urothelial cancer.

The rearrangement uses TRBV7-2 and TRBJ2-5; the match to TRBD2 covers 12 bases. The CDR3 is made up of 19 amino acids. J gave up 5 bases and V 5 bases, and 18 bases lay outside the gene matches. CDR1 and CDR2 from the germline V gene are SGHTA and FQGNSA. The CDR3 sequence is CASSIRPASGRALRETQYF. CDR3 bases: TGTGCCAGCAGCATTCGGCCGGCTAGCGGGAGGGCCCTCCGGGAGACCCAGTACTTC.

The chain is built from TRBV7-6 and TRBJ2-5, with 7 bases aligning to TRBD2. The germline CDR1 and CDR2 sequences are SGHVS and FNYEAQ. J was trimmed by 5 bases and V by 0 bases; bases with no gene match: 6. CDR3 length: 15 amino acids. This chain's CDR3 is CASSLAGGAVETQYF. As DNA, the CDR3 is TGTGCCAGCAGCTTAGCGGGAGGGGCCGTGGAGACCCAGTACTTC.

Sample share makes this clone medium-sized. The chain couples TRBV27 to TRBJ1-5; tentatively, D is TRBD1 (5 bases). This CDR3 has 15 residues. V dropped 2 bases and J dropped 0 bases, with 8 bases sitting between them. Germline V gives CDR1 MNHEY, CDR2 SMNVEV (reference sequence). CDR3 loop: CASSLTGNSNQPQHF. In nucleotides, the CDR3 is TGTGCCAGCAGTTTAACAGGTAATAGCAATCAGCCCCAGCATTTT.

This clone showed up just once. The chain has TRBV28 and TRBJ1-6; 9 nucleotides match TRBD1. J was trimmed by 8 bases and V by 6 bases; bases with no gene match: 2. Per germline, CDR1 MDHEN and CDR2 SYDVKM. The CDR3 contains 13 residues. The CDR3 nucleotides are TGTGCCAGCAGACAGGGGGCCTATTCACCCCTCCACTTT. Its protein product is CASRQGAYSPLHF. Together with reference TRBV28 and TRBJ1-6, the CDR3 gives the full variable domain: DVKVTQSSRYLVKRTGEKVFLECVQDMDHENMFWYRQDPGLGLRLIYFSYDVKMKEKGDIPEGYSVSREKKERFSLILESASTNQTSMYLCASRQGAYSPLHFGNGTRLTVT.

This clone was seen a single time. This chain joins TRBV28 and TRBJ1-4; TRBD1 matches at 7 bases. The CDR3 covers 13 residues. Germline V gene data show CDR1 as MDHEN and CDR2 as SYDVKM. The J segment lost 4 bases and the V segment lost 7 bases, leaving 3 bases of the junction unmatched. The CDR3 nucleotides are TGTGCCAGCATGGGACAGTTTAATGAAAAACTGTTTTTT. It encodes CASMGQFNEKLFF.

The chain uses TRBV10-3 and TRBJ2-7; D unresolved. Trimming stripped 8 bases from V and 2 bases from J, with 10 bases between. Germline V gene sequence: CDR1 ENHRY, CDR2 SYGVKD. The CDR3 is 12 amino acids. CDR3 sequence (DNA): TGTGCCATCGGCGGAAAAGCCTACGAGCAGTACTTC. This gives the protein CAIGGKAYEQYF.

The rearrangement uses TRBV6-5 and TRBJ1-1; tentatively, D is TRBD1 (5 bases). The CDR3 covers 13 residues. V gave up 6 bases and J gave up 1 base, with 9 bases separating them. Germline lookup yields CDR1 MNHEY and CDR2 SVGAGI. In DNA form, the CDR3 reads TGTGCCAGCAGCCCAACAGGGAACACTGAAGCTTTCTTT. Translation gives CASSPTGNTEAFF.

The CDR3 DNA is TGTGCCAGCAGTGGGACAGGTGGACCCAGGTGGGAGCAGTACTTC. Protein sequence: CASSGTGGPRWEQYF. This chain links TRBV6-1 with TRBJ2-7; the match to TRBD1 covers 7 bases. This CDR3 comprises 15 residues. Germline CDR1 is MNHNS and CDR2 is SASEGT. V shed 4 bases, J shed 7 bases, and the junction held 13 bases outside the gene matches.

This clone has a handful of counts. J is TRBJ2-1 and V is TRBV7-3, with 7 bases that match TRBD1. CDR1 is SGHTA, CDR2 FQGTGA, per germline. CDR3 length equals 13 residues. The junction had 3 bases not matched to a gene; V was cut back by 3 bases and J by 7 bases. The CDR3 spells CASSFDRANEQFF. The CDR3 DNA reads TGTGCCAGCAGCTTCGACAGGGCAAATGAGCAGTTCTTC.

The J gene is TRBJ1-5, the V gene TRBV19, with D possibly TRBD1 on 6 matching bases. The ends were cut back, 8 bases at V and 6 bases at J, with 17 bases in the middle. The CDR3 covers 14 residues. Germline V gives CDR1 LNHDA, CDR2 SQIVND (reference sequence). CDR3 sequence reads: CASGEGGVRQPQHF. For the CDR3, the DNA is TGTGCCAGTGGGGAGGGGGGGGTTCGTCAGCCCCAGCATTTT. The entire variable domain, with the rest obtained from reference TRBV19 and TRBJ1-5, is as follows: DGGITQSPKYLFRKEGQNVTLSCEQNLNHDAMYWYRQDPGQGLRLIYYSQIVNDFQKGDIAEGYSVSREKKESFPLTVTSAQKNPTAFYLCASGEGGVRQPQHFGDGTRLSIL.

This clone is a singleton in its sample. CDR3 DNA: TGTGCCAGCAGCTCCCTATTGAGATCCTACGAGCAGTACTTC. This codes for CASSSLLRSYEQYF. The J gene is TRBJ2-7, the V gene TRBV7-6; no definite D call. The CDR3 loop spans 14 amino acids. Germline assignment: CDR1 SGHVS and CDR2 FNYEAQ. V dropped 4 bases and J dropped 1 base, with 11 bases sitting between them.

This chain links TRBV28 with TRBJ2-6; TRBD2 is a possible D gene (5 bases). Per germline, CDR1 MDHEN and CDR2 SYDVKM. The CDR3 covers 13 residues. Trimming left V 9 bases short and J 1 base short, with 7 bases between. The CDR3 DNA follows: TGTGCCAGTCGGACTTCTGGGGCCAACGTCCTGACTTTC. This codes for CASRTSGANVLTF. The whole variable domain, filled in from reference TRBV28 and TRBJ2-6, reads DVKVTQSSRYLVKRTGEKVFLECVQDMDHENMFWYRQDPGLGLRLIYFSYDVKMKEKGDIPEGYSVSREKKERFSLILESASTNQTSMYLCASRTSGANVLTFGAGSRLTVL.

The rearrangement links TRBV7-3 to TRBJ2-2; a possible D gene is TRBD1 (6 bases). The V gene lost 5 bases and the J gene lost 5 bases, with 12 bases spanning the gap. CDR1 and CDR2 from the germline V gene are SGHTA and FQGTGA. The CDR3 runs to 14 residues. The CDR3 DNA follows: TGTGCCAGCAGCCCCAATCAGGGGACCGGGGAGCTGTTTTTT. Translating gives CASSPNQGTGELFF.

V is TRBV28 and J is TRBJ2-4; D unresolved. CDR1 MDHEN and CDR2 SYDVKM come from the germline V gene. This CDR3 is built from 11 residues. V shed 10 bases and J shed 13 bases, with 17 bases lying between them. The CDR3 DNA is TGTGCCACCACAACTCGGGTCTTGCAGTACTTC. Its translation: CATTTRVLQYF. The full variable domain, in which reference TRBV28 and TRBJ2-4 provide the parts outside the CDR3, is DVKVTQSSRYLVKRTGEKVFLECVQDMDHENMFWYRQDPGLGLRLIYFSYDVKMKEKGDIPEGYSVSREKKERFSLILESASTNQTSMYLCATTTRVLQYFGAGTRLSVL.

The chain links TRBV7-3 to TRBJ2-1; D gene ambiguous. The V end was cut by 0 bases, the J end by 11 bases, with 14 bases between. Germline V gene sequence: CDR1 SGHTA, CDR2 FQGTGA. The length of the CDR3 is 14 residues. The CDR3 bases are TGTGCCAGCAGCTTAACTTTGTCGGCGGAGAAGCAGTTCTTC. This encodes CASSLTLSAEKQFF.

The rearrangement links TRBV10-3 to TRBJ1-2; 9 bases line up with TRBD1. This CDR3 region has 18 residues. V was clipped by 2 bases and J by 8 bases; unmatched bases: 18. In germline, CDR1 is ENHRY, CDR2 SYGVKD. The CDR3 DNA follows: TGTGCCATCAGTGAGACCCTTCTTGGACAGGGGCCCTCCGTAGGCTACACCTTC. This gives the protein CAISETLLGQGPSVGYTF.

The CDR3 DNA reads TGTGCCAGTAGAATCCAGGGGAGCAATCAGCCCCAGCATTTT. It translates to CASRIQGSNQPQHF. The genes are TRBV19 and TRBJ1-5; the D gene is possibly TRBD1 (6 bases). Germline assignment: CDR1 LNHDA and CDR2 SQIVND (reference sequence). Trimming removed 6 bases at V and 1 base at J, with 10 bases between. The CDR3 is 14 amino acids.

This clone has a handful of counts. The CDR3 DNA reads as TGTGCCAGCAGCCGGGGCTCTGGAAACACCATATATTTT. Protein: CASSRGSGNTIYF. This sequence joins TRBV11-2 and TRBJ1-3; D is unclear. The ends were cut back, 5 bases at V and 0 bases at J, with 5 bases in the middle. This CDR3 region has 13 residues. CDR1 and CDR2 (germline): SGHAT, FQNNGV. Full variable domain (missing parts from reference TRBV11-2 and TRBJ1-3): EAGVAQSPRYKIIEKRQSVAFWCNPISGHATLYWYQQILGQGPKLLIQFQNNGVVDDSQLPKDRFSAERLKGVDSTLKIQPAKLEDSAVYLCASSRGSGNTIYFGEGSWLTVV.

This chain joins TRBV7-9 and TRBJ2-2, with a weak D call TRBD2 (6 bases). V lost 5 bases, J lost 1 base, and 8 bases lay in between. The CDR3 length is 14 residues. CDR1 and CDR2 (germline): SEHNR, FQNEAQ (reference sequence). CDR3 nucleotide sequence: TGTGCCAGCAGCAGTAGCGGGAACACCGGGGAGCTGTTTTTT. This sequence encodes CASSSSGNTGELFF.

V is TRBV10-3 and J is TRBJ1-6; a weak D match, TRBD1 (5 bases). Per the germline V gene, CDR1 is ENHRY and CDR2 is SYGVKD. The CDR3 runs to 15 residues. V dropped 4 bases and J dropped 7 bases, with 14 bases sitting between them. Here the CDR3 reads CAISAGSGENSPLHF. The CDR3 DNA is TGTGCCATCAGTGCAGGGTCGGGCGAAAATTCACCCCTCCACTTT.